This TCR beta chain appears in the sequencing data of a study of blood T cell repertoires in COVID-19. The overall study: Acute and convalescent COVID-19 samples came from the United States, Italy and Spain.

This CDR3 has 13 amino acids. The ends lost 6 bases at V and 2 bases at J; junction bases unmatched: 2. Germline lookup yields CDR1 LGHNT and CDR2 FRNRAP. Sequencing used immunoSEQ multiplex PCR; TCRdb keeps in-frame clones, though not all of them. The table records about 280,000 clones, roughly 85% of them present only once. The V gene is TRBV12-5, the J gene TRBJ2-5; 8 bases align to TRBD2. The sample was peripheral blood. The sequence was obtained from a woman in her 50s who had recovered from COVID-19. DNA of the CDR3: TGTGCTAGTGGCACTAGCGGTCAAGAGACCCAGTACTTC. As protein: CASGTSGQETQYF.